This TCR beta chain is drawn from a study of cytomegalovirus exposure and HLA in healthy donors. Study-level points and caveats: Later on, an analysis tied 15,000 to 20,000 TCR beta sequences to HLA alleles at 0.05 false discovery rate. Later on, an analysis found that several of the most significant clusters appeared to be linked to common viral pathogens, which included parvovirus B19.

Only one count was recorded for this clone. Its antigen remains unidentified. Both 60 Vbeta primers and 13 Jbeta primers went into the PCR. Original processing notes: The count from a later analysis was about 80 million unique TCR beta chains, some 10 million of them shared. The table came from immunoSEQ multiplex PCR; TCRdb's copy has only in-frame clones and leaves some out. V, J and clone size are taken as reported in that table, and D and trimming were inferred from the DNA itself. This table holds about 250,000 clones, around 80% found once. From germline, CDR1 is MGHDK and CDR2 SYGVNS. The CDR3 is 15 amino acids. Trimming removed 4 bases from V and 5 bases from J; junction bases left unmatched: 7.

The sequenced material came from PBMCs. The rearrangement joins TRBV25-1 to TRBJ2-5; TRBD2 matches at 10 bases. The receptor comes from a boy aged 5-17 years in good health and CMV-seronegative. CDR3 DNA: TGTGCCAGCAGTGTGGGCCTAGCGGGAGATGAGACCCAGTACTTC. Protein: CASSVGLAGDETQYF. Supplemented by reference TRBV25-1 and TRBJ2-5, the full variable domain reads EADIYQTPRYLVIGTGKKITLECSQTMGHDKMYWYQQDPGMELHLIHYSYGVNSTEKGDLSSESTVSRIRTEHFPLTLESARPSHTSQYLCASSVGLAGDETQYFGPGTRLLVL.